Listed here are 29 T cell receptor beta chains from one sample, sequenced in a study of cytomegalovirus exposure and HLA in healthy donors. The PCR contained 60 Vbeta and 13 Jbeta primers. TCRdb's copy holds only in-frame clones and misses some; the assay was immunoSEQ multiplex PCR. The sample includes 95,000 to 150,000 clones, roughly 80% of them seen just once. Source material: PBMCs. These receptors originate from a man aged 25-45 years in good health and CMV-seronegative.

This chain connects TRBV5-1 to TRBJ1-3; D unclear. CDR3 length: 11 residues. V lost 7 bases and J lost 3, with 5 bases in between. Germline loops: CDR1 SGHRS, CDR2 YFSETQ. CDR3 coding DNA: TGCGCCAGCCGGGGTGGAAACACCATATATTTT. Its protein is CASRGGNTIYF. The variable domain in full, completed from reference TRBV5-1 and TRBJ1-3, reads KAGVTQTPRYLIKTRGQQVTLSCSPISGHRSVSWYQQTPGQGLQFLFEYFSETQRNKGNFPGRFSGRQFSNSRSEMNVSTLELGDSALYLCASRGGNTIYFGEGSWLTVV.

This clone was seen only once. The V call is TRBV28, the J call TRBJ1-1, with D possibly being TRBD1 (5 bases). The CDR3 sequence is 14 residues long. Germline assignment: CDR1 MDHEN and CDR2 SYDVKM. V lost 3 bases to trimming and J lost 1 base, with 9 bases between them. DNA of the CDR3: TGTGCCAGCAGTTTTCCGACAGAGAACACTGAAGCTTTCTTT. It encodes CASSFPTENTEAFF.

The V gene is TRBV5-1, the J gene TRBJ2-4, with TRBD2 matching over 9 bases. Germline CDR1 and CDR2: SGHRS and YFSETQ. J was trimmed by 1 base and V by 4 bases; bases with no gene match: 15. The CDR3 has 19 amino acids. The CDR3 coding sequence is TGCGCCAGCAGCCCTTGGGGCGGCGGGGGGGGTGGTGCCAAAAACATTCAGTACTTC. As protein: CASSPWGGGGGGAKNIQYF.

The rearrangement joins TRBV2 to TRBJ2-1; 8 bases align to TRBD1. CDR1 is SNHLY and CDR2 is FYNNEI in the germline V gene. This CDR3 has 17 amino acids. Losses at the gene ends were 5 bases for V and 5 bases for J; bases not matched to a gene: 14. The CDR3 sequence: CASSYRGTGGFDNEQFF. The CDR3 region has the DNA TGTGCCAGCAGTTACCGTGGGACAGGAGGATTCGACAATGAGCAGTTCTTC.

This sequence joins TRBV10-3 and TRBJ2-5; tentatively, D is TRBD1 (5 bases). Trimming left V 5 bases short and J 2 bases short, with 6 bases between. The germline gives CDR1 ENHRY, CDR2 SYGVKD. The CDR3 runs 12 residues. CDR3 DNA sequence: TGTGCCATCAGTCCAGGGCAAGAGACCCAGTACTTC. Translation: CAISPGQETQYF.

This clone is a singleton in its sample. This chain connects TRBV7-2 to TRBJ2-7; tentatively, D is TRBD1 (5 bases). Germline CDR1 SGHTA, CDR2 FQGNSA. CDR3 size: 14 residues. Trimming cost V 7 bases and J 6 bases, with 19 bases left between them. DNA for the CDR3: TGTGCCAGCATTCCTGACAGTTCACTATTCGAGCAGTACTTC. Its translation: CASIPDSSLFEQYF.

In this sample, this clone turned up a few times. At one end, the junction sequence differs from germline, possibly due to a read error. The chain combines TRBV7-9 with TRBJ2-6, with TRBD1 as a possible D gene (5 bases). The length of the CDR3 is 17 residues. CDR1 SEHNR and CDR2 FQNEAQ come from the germline V gene (reference sequence). The CDR3 DNA reads as TGTGCCAGCAGCATGACAGATACCTTCTCTGGGGCCAACGGCCTGACTTTC. Translated: CASSMTDTFSGANGLTF.

This clone was seen only once. The gene calls are TRBV6-5 and TRBJ2-7; D may be TRBD1 (6 bases). CDR1 is MNHEY and CDR2 is SVGAGI in the germline V gene. V was shortened by 5 bases and J by 4 bases, with 12 bases between the two germline ends. This CDR3 contains 13 residues. CDR3: CASSLTTGYEQYF. CDR3 in DNA: TGTGCCAGCAGTCTAACCACAGGGTACGAGCAGTACTTC.

This clone was seen a handful of times. The rearrangement links TRBV2 to TRBJ1-5; D gene uncertain. Trimming left V 8 bases short and J 1 base short, with 9 bases between. This CDR3 contains 13 residues. Germline CDR1 SNHLY, CDR2 FYNNEI. CDR3 amino acids: CASCSLSNQPQHF. The CDR3 DNA reads as TGTGCCAGCTGTAGTTTAAGCAATCAGCCCCAGCATTTT. The full variable domain, completed using reference TRBV2 and TRBJ1-5, is EPEVTQTPSHQVTQMGQEVILRCVPISNHLYFYWYRQILGQKVEFLVSFYNNEISEKSEIFDDQFSVERPDGSNFTLKIRSTKLEDSAMYFCASCSLSNQPQHFGDGTRLSIL.

V usage is TRBV5-4 and J usage is TRBJ2-2, with unresolved D. This CDR3 has 14 amino acids. Per germline, CDR1 SGHNT and CDR2 YYREEE (reference sequence). Trimming took 4 bases from V and 0 from J, leaving 7 bases between them. The CDR3 coding sequence is TGTGCCAGCAGCCCAGTACCGAACACCGGGGAGCTGTTTTTT. Translated: CASSPVPNTGELFF.

Worth noting for this clone: The junction differs from germline at one of its ends, possibly a read error. The chain recombines TRBV7-9 with TRBJ2-6; 8 nucleotides agree with TRBD1. The CDR3 covers 17 residues. CDR1 and CDR2 from the germline V gene are SEHNR and FQNEAQ (reference sequence). CDR3 sequence: CASSGQGQFSGANGLTF. DNA for the CDR3: TGTGCCAGCTCCGGACAGGGACAATTCTCTGGGGCCAACGGCCTGACTTTC. The entire variable domain, with the rest obtained from reference TRBV7-9 and TRBJ2-6, is as follows: DTGVSQNPRHKITKRGQNVTFRCDPISEHNRLYWYRQTLGQGPEFLTYFQNEAQLEKSRLLSDRFSAERPKGSFSTLEIQRTEQGDSAMYLCASSGQGQFSGANGLTFGAGSRLTVL.

The chain employs TRBV2 and TRBJ2-7; D perhaps matches TRBD1 (6 bases). The germline V gene has CDR1 SNHLY and CDR2 FYNNEI. V lost 5 bases to trimming and J lost 7 bases, with 9 bases between them. The CDR3 has 11 residues. In DNA form, the CDR3 reads TGTGCCAGCAGTAACAGGGATGAGCAGTACTTC. It translates to CASSNRDEQYF.

The rearrangement uses TRBV5-4 and TRBJ1-1, with 7 bases that match TRBD1. V shed 0 bases, J shed 5 bases, and the junction held 7 bases outside the gene matches. CDR1 and CDR2 (germline): SGHNT, YYREEE (reference sequence). The CDR3 sequence is 15 residues long. CDR3 nucleotides: TGTGCCAGCAGCTTGGTGGAGGGGGCAGGGACTGAAGCTTTCTTT. The encoded protein is CASSLVEGAGTEAFF.

Here the CDR3 reads CASSRQGAVTDTQYF. Written as DNA, the CDR3 is TGTGCCAGCAGCCGACAGGGGGCAGTCACAGATACGCAGTATTTT. The rearrangement uses TRBV9 and TRBJ2-3; 10 bases are a match to TRBD1. Per the germline V gene, CDR1 is SGDLS and CDR2 is YYNGEE. The V and J ends lost 4 bases and 2 bases, in that order; junction bases with no gene match: 4. The CDR3 consists of 15 residues. Filled out from reference TRBV9 and TRBJ2-3, the complete variable domain reads DSGVTQTPKHLITATGQRVTLRCSPRSGDLSVYWYQQSLDQGLQFLIQYYNGEERAKGNILERFSAQQFPDLHSELNLSSLELGDSALYFCASSRQGAVTDTQYFGPGTRLTVL.

This chain joins TRBV29-1 and TRBJ2-5, with D uncertain. The CDR3 is made up of 11 amino acids. The germline V gene has CDR1 SQVTM and CDR2 ANQGSEA. Trimming cost V 4 bases and J 4 bases, with 7 bases left between them. This CDR3 reads CSVGGLETQYF. DNA for the CDR3: TGCAGCGTTGGCGGATTAGAGACCCAGTACTTC. The whole variable domain, filled in from reference TRBV29-1 and TRBJ2-5, reads SAVISQKPSRDICQRGTSLTIQCQVDSQVTMMFWYRQQPGQSLTLIATANQGSEATYESGFVIDKFPISRPNLTFSTLTVSNMSPEDSSIYLCSVGGLETQYFGPGTRLLVL.

The CDR3 protein is CASSRGTTQFPGGYEQYF. The DNA of the CDR3 is TGTGCCAGCTCCCGAGGGACTACCCAATTCCCCGGAGGCTACGAGCAGTACTTC. The chain joins TRBV2 to TRBJ2-7, with 7 bases matching TRBD2. CDR1 is SNHLY and CDR2 is FYNNEI in the germline V gene. Trimming took 8 bases from V and 3 from J; bases not matched to a gene: 22. CDR3 length: 18 amino acids.

About this clone: The germline gene is not matched at one end of the junction; a read error may be the cause. The gene calls are TRBV4-1 and TRBJ2-7; 13 bases map to TRBD2. Germline loops: CDR1 MGHRA, CDR2 YSYEKL. This CDR3 has 13 amino acids. DNA of the CDR3: TGCGCCAGCAGCCAAGGAACTAGCGGGGGGGCTACCTTC. Amino acids: CASSQGTSGGATF.

This chain uses TRBV7-9 with TRBJ2-1, with 8 nucleotides matching TRBD1. CDR3 length: 15 residues. Germline lookup yields CDR1 SEHNR and CDR2 FQNEAQ (reference sequence). The junction had 4 bases not matched to a gene; V was cut back by 1 base and J by 5 bases. In DNA form, the CDR3 reads TGTGCCAGCAGCTTAGGGACAGGGTACAACAATGAGCAGTTCTTC. It translates to CASSLGTGYNNEQFF.

The sample holds a few counts of this clone. V usage is TRBV29-1 and J usage is TRBJ2-7, with 7 bases identical to TRBD1. This CDR3 comprises 11 residues. Germline V gene sequence: CDR1 SQVTM, CDR2 ANQGSEA. V gave up 5 bases and J gave up 2 bases; unmatched junction bases: 0. CDR3 region: CSVQGAYEQYF. In nucleotides, the CDR3 is TGCAGCGTTCAGGGGGCCTACGAGCAGTACTTC.

The CDR3 nucleotides are TGTGCCAGCAGTGCCTTAGCGGGGGCCACCTACAATGAGCAGTTCTTC. It specifies CASSALAGATYNEQFF. V and J are TRBV27 and TRBJ2-1; TRBD2 aligns across 9 bases. The V gene's germline CDR1 is MNHEY and CDR2 SMNVEV (reference sequence). This CDR3 is built from 16 residues. V lost 5 bases to trimming and J lost 2 bases; unmatched junction nucleotides: 7.

This clone was counted only a few times. V and J are TRBV6-1 and TRBJ1-2; TRBD1 is a possible D gene (5 bases). The V end was cut by 6 bases, the J end by 8 bases, with 22 bases between. Germline assignment: CDR1 MNHNS and CDR2 SASEGT. This CDR3 contains 15 residues. CDR3 nucleotides: TGTGCCAGCAGAGCCACTGTGACAGCCCCAGGGGGCTACACCTTC. Amino acids: CASRATVTAPGGYTF.

The chain combines TRBV6-5 with TRBJ1-2, with 7 bases that match TRBD1. Germline V gives CDR1 MNHEY, CDR2 SVGAGI. The V and J ends lost 6 bases and 7 bases, in that order; junction bases with no gene match: 14. The length of the CDR3 is 15 residues. The CDR3 loop is CASSQRTGAGSGYTF. DNA of the CDR3: TGTGCCAGCAGCCAGCGAACAGGGGCAGGGAGTGGCTACACCTTC.

V gene TRBV6-1 combines with J gene TRBJ2-7; D not resolved. Trimming took 4 bases from V and 1 from J, leaving 8 bases between them. Germline V gene sequence: CDR1 MNHNS, CDR2 SASEGT. The CDR3 sequence is 13 residues long. The DNA of the CDR3 is TGTGCCAGCAGTGCGGCAGGATCCTACGAGCAGTACTTC. Encoded protein: CASSAAGSYEQYF.

CDR3 DNA sequence: TGTGCCTGGAGTTATGGGGAGAATCAGCCCCAGCATTTT. The encoded protein is CAWSYGENQPQHF. The chain uses TRBV30 and TRBJ1-5; D gene ambiguous. Germline V gene data show CDR1 as GTSNPN and CDR2 as SVGIG (reference sequence). V lost 2 bases, J lost 4 bases, and 9 bases lay in between. The length of the CDR3 is 13 residues.

The gene calls are TRBV19 and TRBJ2-5; 8 bases are a match to TRBD2. V shed 3 bases and J 5 bases; nucleotides not matched to a gene: 8. The CDR3 is 15 amino acids. From germline, CDR1 is LNHDA and CDR2 SQIVND (reference sequence). The CDR3 here is CASSIARGGWETQYF. The CDR3 region has the DNA TGTGCCAGTAGTATTGCACGGGGGGGCTGGGAGACCCAGTACTTC.

The chain links TRBV2 to TRBJ1-3; 10 nucleotides match TRBD1. Germline CDR1 SNHLY, CDR2 FYNNEI. This CDR3 is 16 amino acids long. The V and J ends lost 6 bases and 1 base, in that order; junction bases with no gene match: 6. The CDR3 is CASREGQGKSGNTIYF. The CDR3 nucleotides read TGTGCCAGCAGGGAGGGACAGGGGAAGTCTGGAAACACCATATATTTT.

V gene TRBV7-8 combines with J gene TRBJ2-7, with TRBD1 as a possible D gene (5 bases). The V end was cut by 3 bases, the J end by 6 bases, with 6 bases between. CDR1 and CDR2 from the germline V gene are SGHVS and FQNEAQ. The CDR3 covers 11 residues. The CDR3 loop is CASSLGLEQYF. The CDR3 DNA reads TGTGCCAGCAGCTTGGGGCTCGAGCAGTACTTC.

The chain is built from TRBV5-4 and TRBJ2-6; D might be TRBD1 (5 bases). Trimming left V 2 bases short and J 0 bases short, with 9 bases between. The length of the CDR3 is 16 residues. CDR1 is SGHNT and CDR2 is YYREEE in the germline V gene (reference sequence). Here the CDR3 DNA reads TGTGCCAGCAGCTTTGGTCAGGGCTCTGGGGCCAACGTCCTGACTTTC. It is translated as CASSFGQGSGANVLTF.

This chain uses TRBV27 with TRBJ2-7; possible D gene TRBD1, 5 bases. Trimming left V 4 bases short and J 8 bases short, with 9 bases between. Per the germline V gene, CDR1 is MNHEY and CDR2 is SMNVEV (reference sequence). This CDR3 is built from 11 residues. CDR3 sequence: CASSYGHQQYF. Here the CDR3 DNA reads TGTGCCAGCAGTTACGGACACCAGCAGTACTTC.